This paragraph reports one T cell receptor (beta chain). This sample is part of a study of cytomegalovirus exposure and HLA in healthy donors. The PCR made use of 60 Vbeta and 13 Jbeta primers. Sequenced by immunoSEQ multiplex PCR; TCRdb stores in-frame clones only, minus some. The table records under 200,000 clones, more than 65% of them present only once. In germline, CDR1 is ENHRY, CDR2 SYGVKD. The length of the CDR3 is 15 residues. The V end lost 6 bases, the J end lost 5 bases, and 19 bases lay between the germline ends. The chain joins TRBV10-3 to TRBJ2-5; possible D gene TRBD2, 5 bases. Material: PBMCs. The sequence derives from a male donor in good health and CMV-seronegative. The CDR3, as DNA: TGTGCCATCAGGGGGTCCGGGGTCTCTCAGGAGACCCAGTACTTC. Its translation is CAIRGSGVSQETQYF.